This entry concerns a single T cell receptor (beta chain). Sequencing used immunoSEQ multiplex PCR; TCRdb keeps in-frame clones, though not all of them. There are about 270,000 clones in the sample; around 86% occur only once, and roughly 8% lies in the top ten. The CDR3 has 14 amino acids. Germline loops: CDR1 MDHEN, CDR2 SYDVKM. Trimming at V came to 6 bases and at J to 8 bases, leaving 8 bases not matched to a gene. This entry is derived from a study of blood T cell repertoires in COVID-19. The sequenced material came from peripheral blood. The chain links TRBV28 to TRBJ2-1, with TRBD2 identical over 9 bases. This TCR derives from a man in his forties with active or convalescent COVID-19. CDR3 loop: CASRPSGGWDEQFF. CDR3 DNA sequence: TGTGCCAGCAGACCGAGCGGGGGGTGGGATGAGCAGTTCTTC. The full variable domain, in which reference TRBV28 and TRBJ2-1 provide the parts outside the CDR3, is DVKVTQSSRYLVKRTGEKVFLECVQDMDHENMFWYRQDPGLGLRLIYFSYDVKMKEKGDIPEGYSVSREKKERFSLILESASTNQTSMYLCASRPSGGWDEQFFGPGTRLTVL.